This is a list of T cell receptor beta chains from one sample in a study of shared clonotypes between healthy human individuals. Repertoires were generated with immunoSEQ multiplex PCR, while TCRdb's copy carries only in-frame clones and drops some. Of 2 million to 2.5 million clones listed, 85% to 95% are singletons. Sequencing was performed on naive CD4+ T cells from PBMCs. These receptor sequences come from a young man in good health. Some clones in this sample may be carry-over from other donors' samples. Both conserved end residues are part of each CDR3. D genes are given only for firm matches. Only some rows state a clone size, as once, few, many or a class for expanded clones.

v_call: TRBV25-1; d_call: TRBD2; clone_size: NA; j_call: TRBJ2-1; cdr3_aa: CASATSGTYNEQFF; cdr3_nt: TGTGCCAGCGCAACTAGCGGGACCTACAATGAGCAGTTCTTC
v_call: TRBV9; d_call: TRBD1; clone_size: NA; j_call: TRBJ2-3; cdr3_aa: CASSGRTGFSTDTQYF; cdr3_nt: TGTGCCAGCAGCGGGCGGACAGGGTTCAGCACAGATACGCAGTATTTT
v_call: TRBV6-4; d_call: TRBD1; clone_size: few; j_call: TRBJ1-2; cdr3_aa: CAGKQGANGYTF; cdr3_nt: TGTGCCGGCAAACAGGGGGCGAATGGCTACACCTTC
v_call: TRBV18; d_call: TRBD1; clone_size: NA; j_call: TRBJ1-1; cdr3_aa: CASSGGQGTEAFF; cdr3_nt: TGTGCCAGCTCAGGGGGACAGGGCACTGAAGCTTTCTTT
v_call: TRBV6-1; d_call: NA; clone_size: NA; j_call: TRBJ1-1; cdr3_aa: CATTSIRWTEAFF; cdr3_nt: TGTGCCACCACTAGTATCAGGTGGACTGAAGCTTTCTTT
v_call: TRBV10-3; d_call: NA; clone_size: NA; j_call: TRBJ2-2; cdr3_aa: CANSDSRANTGELFF; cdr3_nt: TGTGCCAACTCCGACAGCCGTGCGAACACCGGGGAGCTGTTTTTT
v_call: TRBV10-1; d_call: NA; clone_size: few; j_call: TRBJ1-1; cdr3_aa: CASSGRLNTEAFF; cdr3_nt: TGCGCCAGCAGTGGGCGTCTGAACACTGAAGCTTTCTTT
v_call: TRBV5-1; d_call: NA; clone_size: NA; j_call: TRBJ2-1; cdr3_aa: CASRIGQARYNEQFF; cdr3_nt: TGCGCCAGCAGAATAGGGCAGGCCCGCTACAATGAGCAGTTCTTC
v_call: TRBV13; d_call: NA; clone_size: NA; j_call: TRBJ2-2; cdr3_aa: CASSLAASNTGELFF; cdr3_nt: TGTGCCAGCAGCTTAGCCGCATCGAACACCGGGGAGCTGTTTTTT
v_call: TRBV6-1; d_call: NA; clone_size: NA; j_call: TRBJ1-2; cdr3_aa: CASSNQGYGYTF; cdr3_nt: TGTGCCAGCAGCAACCAGGGGTATGGCTACACCTTC
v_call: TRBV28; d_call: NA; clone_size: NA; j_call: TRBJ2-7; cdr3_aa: CAPRCGARDEQYF; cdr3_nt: TGTGCCCCTAGGTGTGGGGCTCGCGACGAGCAGTACTTC
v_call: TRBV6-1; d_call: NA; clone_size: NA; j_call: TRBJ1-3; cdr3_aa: CASSAERGNSGNTIYF; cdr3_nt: TGTGCCAGCAGTGCAGAACGGGGGAACTCTGGAAACACCATATATTTT
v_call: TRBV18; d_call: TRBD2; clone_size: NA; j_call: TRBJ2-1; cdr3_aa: CASSPPPGLAGGGLYNEQFF; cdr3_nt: TGTGCCAGCTCACCTCCACCGGGACTAGCGGGAGGGGGACTATACAATGAGCAGTTCTTC
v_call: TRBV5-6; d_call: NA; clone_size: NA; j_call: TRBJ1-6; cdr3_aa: CASSPRGYRFDSPLHF; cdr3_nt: TGTGCCAGCAGCCCCCGGGGTTACAGGTTCGATTCACCCCTCCACTTT
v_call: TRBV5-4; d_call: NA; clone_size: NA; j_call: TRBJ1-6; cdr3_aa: CASSRALWMEPLHF; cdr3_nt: TGTGCCAGCAGCCGAGCTTTATGGATGGAGCCCCTCCACTTT
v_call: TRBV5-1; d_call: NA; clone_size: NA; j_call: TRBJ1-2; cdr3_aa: CASSYDGLTIYGYTF; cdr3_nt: TGCGCCAGCAGTTATGACGGGCTTACCATCTATGGCTACACCTTC
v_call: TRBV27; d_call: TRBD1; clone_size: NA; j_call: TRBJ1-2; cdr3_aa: CASSVRQGAFGGYTF; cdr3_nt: TGTGCCAGCAGTGTTCGACAGGGGGCCTTCGGGGGCTACACCTTC
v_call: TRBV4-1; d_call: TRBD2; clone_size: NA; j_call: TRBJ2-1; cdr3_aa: CASSQELAAYNEQFF; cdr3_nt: TGCGCCAGCAGCCAGGAACTAGCGGCCTACAATGAGCAGTTCTTC
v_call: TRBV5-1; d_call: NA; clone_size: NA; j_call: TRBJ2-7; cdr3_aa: CASSLAAQVTYEQYF; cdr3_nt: TGCGCCAGCAGCTTGGCCGCCCAGGTTACCTACGAGCAGTACTTC
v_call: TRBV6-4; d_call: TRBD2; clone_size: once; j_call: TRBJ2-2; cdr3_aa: CASSVGPAGGPLVAGELFF; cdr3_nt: TGTGCCAGCAGTGTAGGGCCGGCGGGAGGGCCATTAGTGGCCGGGGAGCTGTTTTTT
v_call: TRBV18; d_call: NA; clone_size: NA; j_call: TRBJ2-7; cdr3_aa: CASSPFGAGSSYEQYF; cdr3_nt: TGTGCCAGCTCACCCTTCGGGGCCGGTAGCTCCTACGAGCAGTACTTC
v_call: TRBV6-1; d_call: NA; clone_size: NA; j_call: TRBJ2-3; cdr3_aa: CASRKGASGTDTQYF; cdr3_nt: TGTGCCAGCAGAAAAGGGGCTAGCGGCACAGATACGCAGTATTTT
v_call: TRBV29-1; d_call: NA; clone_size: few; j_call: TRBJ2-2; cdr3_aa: CSVEAEGELFF; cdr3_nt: TGCAGCGTTGAGGCTGAAGGGGAGCTGTTTTTT
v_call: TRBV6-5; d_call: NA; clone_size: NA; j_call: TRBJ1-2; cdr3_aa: CASRMYSGYGYTF; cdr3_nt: TGTGCCAGCAGGATGTACAGTGGCTATGGCTACACCTTC
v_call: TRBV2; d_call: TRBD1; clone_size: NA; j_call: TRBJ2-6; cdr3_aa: CASSSGTGDVLTF; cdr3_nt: TGTGCCAGCAGTTCCGGGACAGGCGACGTCCTGACTTTC
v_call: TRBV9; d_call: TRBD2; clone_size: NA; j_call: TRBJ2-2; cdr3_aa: CASSVSGSNTGELFF; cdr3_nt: TGTGCCAGCAGCGTAAGCGGGAGCAACACCGGGGAGCTGTTTTTT
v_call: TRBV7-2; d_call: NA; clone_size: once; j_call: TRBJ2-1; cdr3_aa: CASSLLNGIYNEQFF; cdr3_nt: TGTGCCAGCAGCTTATTGAACGGGATATACAATGAGCAGTTCTTC
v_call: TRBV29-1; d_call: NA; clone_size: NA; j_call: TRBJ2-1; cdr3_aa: CSVVGVLRLNEQFF; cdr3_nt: TGCAGCGTAGTTGGCGTGTTGCGTTTAAATGAGCAGTTCTTC
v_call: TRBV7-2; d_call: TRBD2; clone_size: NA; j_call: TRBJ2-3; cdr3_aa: CASSLSLAGGTDTQYF; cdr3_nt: TGTGCCAGCAGCTTAAGTCTAGCGGGAGGGACAGATACGCAGTATTTT
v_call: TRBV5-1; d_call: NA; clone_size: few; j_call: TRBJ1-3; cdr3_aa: CASSLGISKTIYF; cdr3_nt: TGCGCCAGCAGCTTGGGGATCTCTAAGACCATATATTTT
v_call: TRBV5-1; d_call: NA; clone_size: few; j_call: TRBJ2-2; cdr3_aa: CASSLHLASGELFF; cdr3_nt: TGCGCCAGCAGCCTACACTTAGCGTCCGGGGAGCTGTTTTTT
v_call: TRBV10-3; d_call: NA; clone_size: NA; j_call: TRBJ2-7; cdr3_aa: CAISVGSYEQYF; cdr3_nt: TGTGCCATCTCGGTCGGCTCCTACGAGCAGTACTTC
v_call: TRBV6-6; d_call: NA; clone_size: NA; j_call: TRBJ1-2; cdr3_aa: CASSYSQEGYGYTF; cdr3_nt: TGTGCCAGCAGTTACTCGCAGGAGGGGTATGGCTACACCTTC
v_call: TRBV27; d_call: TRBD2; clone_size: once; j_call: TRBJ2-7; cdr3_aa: CASSFFGIGAGAYEQYF; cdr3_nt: TGTGCCAGCAGTTTCTTTGGGATCGGGGCGGGGGCCTACGAGCAGTACTTC
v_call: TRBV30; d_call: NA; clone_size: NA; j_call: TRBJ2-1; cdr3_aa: CAWAAANEQFF; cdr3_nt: TGTGCCTGGGCGGCTGCGAATGAGCAGTTCTTC
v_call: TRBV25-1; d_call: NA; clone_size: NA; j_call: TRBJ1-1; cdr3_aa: CASRGRGMNTEAFF; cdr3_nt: TGTGCCAGCAGGGGCAGGGGCATGAACACTGAAGCTTTCTTT
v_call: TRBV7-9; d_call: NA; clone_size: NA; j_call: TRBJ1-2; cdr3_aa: CASSLEHGYTF; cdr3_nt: TGTGCCAGCAGCTTAGAACACGGCTACACCTTC
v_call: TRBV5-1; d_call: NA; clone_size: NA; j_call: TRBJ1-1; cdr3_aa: CASSLGGGMNTEAFF; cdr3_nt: TGCGCCAGCAGCTTGGGTGGGGGGATGAACACTGAAGCTTTCTTT
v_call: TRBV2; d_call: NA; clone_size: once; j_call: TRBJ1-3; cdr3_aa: CASSLQVNSGNTIYF; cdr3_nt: TGTGCCAGCAGTTTACAGGTTAACTCTGGAAACACCATATATTTT
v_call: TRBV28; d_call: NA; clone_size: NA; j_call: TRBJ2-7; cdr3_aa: CASSYRGGGAFYEQYF; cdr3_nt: TGTGCCAGCAGCTACCGGGGAGGGGGCGCGTTTTACGAGCAGTACTTC
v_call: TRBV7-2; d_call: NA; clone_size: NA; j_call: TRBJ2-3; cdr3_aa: CASSSPGRTDTQYF; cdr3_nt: TGTGCCAGCAGTTCTCCAGGGCGCACAGATACGCAGTATTTT
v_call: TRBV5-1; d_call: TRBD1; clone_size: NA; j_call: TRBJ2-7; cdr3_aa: CASSPGQGRYEQYF; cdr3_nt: TGCGCCAGCAGCCCTGGACAGGGGAGGTACGAGCAGTACTTC
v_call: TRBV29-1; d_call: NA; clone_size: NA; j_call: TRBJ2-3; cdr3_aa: CSVRVAADTQYF; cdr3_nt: TGCAGCGTCAGGGTAGCGGCAGATACGCAGTATTTT
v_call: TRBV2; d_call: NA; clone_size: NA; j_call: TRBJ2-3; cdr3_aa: CASSPILADTQYF; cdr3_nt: TGTGCCAGCAGCCCCATCCTAGCAGATACGCAGTATTTT
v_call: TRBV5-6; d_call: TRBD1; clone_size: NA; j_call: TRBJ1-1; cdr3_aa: CASSAPGQYNTEAFF; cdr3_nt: TGTGCCAGCAGCGCTCCGGGACAGTATAACACTGAAGCTTTCTTT
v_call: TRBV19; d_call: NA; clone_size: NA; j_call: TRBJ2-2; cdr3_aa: CASSIVRGNPTGELFF; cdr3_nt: TGTGCCAGTAGTATAGTTCGGGGTAATCCCACCGGGGAGCTGTTTTTT
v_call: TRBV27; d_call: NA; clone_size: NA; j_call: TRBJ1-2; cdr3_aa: CASSSSGTLYGYTF; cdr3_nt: TGTGCCAGCAGTTCGTCCGGGACCCTCTATGGCTACACCTTC
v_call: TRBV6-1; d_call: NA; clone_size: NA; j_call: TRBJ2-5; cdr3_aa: CASSERSLGKETQYF; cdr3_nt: TGTGCCAGCAGTGAAAGAAGTTTAGGGAAAGAGACCCAGTACTTC
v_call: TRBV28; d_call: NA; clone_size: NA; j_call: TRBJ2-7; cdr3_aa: CASSPFGGVGEQYF; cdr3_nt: TGTGCCAGCAGCCCTTTTGGGGGAGTCGGCGAGCAGTACTTC
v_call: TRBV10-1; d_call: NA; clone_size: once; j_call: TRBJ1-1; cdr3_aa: CASSEGKNTEAFF; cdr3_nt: TGCGCCAGCAGTGAGGGCAAAAACACTGAAGCTTTCTTT
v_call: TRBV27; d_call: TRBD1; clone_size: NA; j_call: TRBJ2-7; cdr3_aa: CASSSPGTGFYEQYF; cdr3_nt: TGTGCCAGCAGTTCCCCCGGGACAGGGTTTTACGAGCAGTACTTC